The 13 T cell receptor beta chains listed next were all sequenced from one sample in a study of T cell responses to AZD1222 COVID-19 vaccine. Clones were sequenced by immunoSEQ multiplex PCR, and TCRdb holds only the in-frame ones, with some missing. Here the sample spans more than 80,000 clones, approximately 91% being singletons. The sample here was peripheral blood, taken on day 0 of AZD1222 vaccination. These receptors all come from an adult in good health.

The count of this clone is one. This chain uses TRBV20-1 with TRBJ1-2; no definite D call. CDR1 is DFQATT and CDR2 is SNEGSKA in the germline V gene (reference sequence). Trimming stripped 3 bases from V and 8 bases from J, with 16 bases between. The CDR3 is made up of 13 amino acids. The CDR3 coding sequence is TGCAGTGCTAGTACCTTGCAGGAAGGCGGCTACACCTTC. The encoded protein is CSASTLQEGGYTF.

The V gene is TRBV29-1, the J gene TRBJ2-3; 12 bases are a match to TRBD1. Trimming at V came to 7 bases and at J to 7 bases, leaving 6 bases not matched to a gene. The CDR3 covers 13 residues. The germline gives CDR1 SQVTM, CDR2 ANQGSEA. CDR3 sequence: CSAKGQGAYTQYF. The DNA for the CDR3 is TGCAGCGCTAAGGGACAGGGGGCTTATACGCAGTATTTT.

This chain links TRBV11-2 with TRBJ2-4, with D possibly TRBD2 on 6 matching bases. The CDR3 has 16 amino acids. Trimming shortened V by 3 bases and J by 1 base, and 13 bases separated the two germline ends. CDR1 is SGHAT and CDR2 is FQNNGV in the germline V gene. The CDR3 loop is CASSLGLSPAKNIQYF. As DNA, the CDR3 is TGTGCCAGCAGCTTGGGACTTTCGCCGGCCAAAAACATTCAGTACTTC.

V is TRBV6-2 or TRBV6-3 and J is TRBJ1-5; D gene ambiguous. Germline CDR1 is MNHEY and CDR2 is SVGEGT. The V end lost 2 bases, the J end lost 1 base, and 3 bases lay between the germline ends. This CDR3 region has 13 residues. The CDR3 coding sequence is TGTGCCAGCAGTTACGACAGCAATCAGCCCCAGCATTTT. This gives the protein CASSYDSNQPQHF.

The chain has TRBV19 and TRBJ2-3; 11 bases agree with TRBD2. V trimming: 3 bases; J trimming: 5 bases; junction bases outside the gene matches: 7. The CDR3 sequence is 16 residues long. Germline CDR1 LNHDA, CDR2 SQIVND (reference sequence). CDR3 nucleotides: TGTGCCAGTAGTATCCCGACTAGCGGGGCAGGAGATACGCAGTATTTT. It codes for CASSIPTSGAGDTQYF.

The rearrangement links TRBV5-1 to TRBJ2-1, with D possibly TRBD2 on 6 matching bases. CDR3 length: 18 residues. In germline, CDR1 is SGHRS, CDR2 YFSETQ. Trimming removed 1 base at V and 0 bases at J, with 17 bases between. The CDR3 DNA is TGCGCCAGCAGCTTGTCCCTGGGGAGCGGGCGCTCCTACAATGAGCAGTTCTTC. Amino acids: CASSLSLGSGRSYNEQFF.

V usage is TRBV19 and J usage is TRBJ1-5, with D tentatively TRBD1 (5 bases). Germline assignment: CDR1 LNHDA and CDR2 SQIVND (reference sequence). Trimming took off 4 bases at V and 5 bases at J, with 12 bases between the two ends. CDR3 size: 14 residues. The CDR3 spells CASSRTTGDQPQHF. The CDR3 DNA follows: TGTGCCAGTAGTAGGACCACGGGGGATCAGCCCCAGCATTTT.

This chain joins TRBV5-4 and TRBJ1-1; the D is unclear. V lost 3 bases to trimming and J lost 1 base, with 7 bases between them. Germline lookup yields CDR1 SGHNT and CDR2 YYREEE (reference sequence). The CDR3 extends over 13 amino acids. The CDR3 nucleotides read TGTGCCAGCAGCTCCGACACGAACACTGAAGCTTTCTTT. Its protein product is CASSSDTNTEAFF.

The rearrangement links TRBV12-3 or TRBV12-4 to TRBJ1-1; no clear D. Trimming shortened V by 2 bases and J by 1 base, and 5 bases separated the two germline ends. This CDR3 is built from 13 residues. As DNA, the CDR3 is TGTGCCAGCAGTTTACGACAGAACACTGAAGCTTTCTTT. It specifies CASSLRQNTEAFF.

This rearrangement joins TRBV7-3 to TRBJ2-3; TRBD1 matches at 7 bases. Per germline, CDR1 SGHTA and CDR2 FQGTGA. The CDR3 covers 13 residues. V lost 3 bases and J lost 6; bases outside the gene matches: 3. CDR3 DNA: TGTGCCAGCAGCTTTGGGACAGCCGATACGCAGTATTTT. Its protein product is CASSFGTADTQYF.

The chain recombines TRBV27 with TRBJ1-2, with 7 bases that match TRBD1. Losses at the gene ends were 0 bases for V and 7 bases for J; bases not matched to a gene: 14. The germline gives CDR1 MNHEY, CDR2 SMNVEV (reference sequence). CDR3 length equals 17 residues. In DNA form, the CDR3 reads TGTGCCAGCAGTTTATCGGGGGCCAGGGGGTATTCGAGTGGCTACACCTTC. Translation: CASSLSGARGYSSGYTF.

The chain is built from TRBV28 and TRBJ1-5; 7 bases line up with TRBD1. Germline V gene data show CDR1 as MDHEN and CDR2 as SYDVKM. CDR3 size: 16 residues. V shed 4 bases, J shed 0 bases, and the junction held 6 bases outside the gene matches. Here the CDR3 reads CASSSLDRVSNQPQHF. CDR3 DNA: TGTGCCAGCAGTTCACTCGACAGGGTTAGCAATCAGCCCCAGCATTTT.

The chain recombines TRBV29-1 with TRBJ1-2, with D possibly being TRBD1 (5 bases). Trimming took 3 bases from V and 8 from J, leaving 22 bases between them. The CDR3 contains 15 residues. The germline V gene encodes CDR1 SQVTM and CDR2 ANQGSEA. The CDR3: CSVEGGDLHRLGYTF. CDR3 nucleotide sequence: TGCAGCGTTGAGGGAGGGGACCTACACAGATTGGGCTACACCTTC.